These 7 T cell receptor beta chains originate from one sample sequenced in a study of CD8+ T cells in alopecia areata. cDNA prepared by RNA extraction and subsequent reverse transcription served as the template for sequencing. Generated by immunoSEQ multiplex PCR, the TCRdb table keeps only in-frame clones and is missing some. Among some 150,000 clones listed, less than 65% were seen once. Input material: CD8+ T cells sorted from blood. The receptors were sampled from a human donor in good health.

The chain recombines TRBV5-8 with TRBJ1-1, with 8 bases identical to TRBD1. CDR1 is SGHTS, CDR2 YDEGEE, per germline. This CDR3 is 13 amino acids long. After removal of 6 bases from V and 11 bases from J, the junction contained 12 bases not matched to a gene. In nucleotides, the CDR3 is TGTGCCAGCAACTCTGGACAGGGAAGATTGGCTTTCTTT. This encodes CASNSGQGRLAFF.

The DNA for the CDR3 is TGTGCCATCAGTGATATACGGACAGGGGAGTTTTACGAGCAGTACTTC. Translated: CAISDIRTGEFYEQYF. The gene calls are TRBV10-3 and TRBJ2-7, with 9 positions matching TRBD1. CDR3 length equals 16 residues. V shed 3 bases and J 4 bases; nucleotides not matched to a gene: 10. The germline CDR1 and CDR2 sequences are ENHRY and SYGVKD.

The rearrangement links TRBV7-9 to TRBJ2-7, with D hard to call. Germline CDR1 SEHNR, CDR2 FQNEAQ (reference sequence). The V and J ends lost 4 bases and 2 bases respectively, with 6 bases between them. The CDR3 contains 12 residues. For the CDR3, the DNA is TGTGCCAGCAGCTCGGACGCCTACGAGCAGTACTTC. Translating gives CASSSDAYEQYF.

CDR3 bases: TGTGCCAGCAGCAGACTAGACCAGGAGAATGAGCAGTTCTTC. Translation: CASSRLDQENEQFF. This chain links TRBV9 with TRBJ2-1; maybe TRBD2 (6 bases). CDR3 length: 14 residues. The germline gives CDR1 SGDLS, CDR2 YYNGEE. Trimming took 4 bases from V and 7 from J, leaving 15 bases between them.

This clone came up a few times. The rearrangement links TRBV6-5 to TRBJ2-1, with D uncertain. The germline V gene encodes CDR1 MNHEY and CDR2 SVGAGI. V was pared by 4 bases and J by 5 bases, with 3 bases between. The CDR3 loop spans 11 amino acids. CDR3 sequence reads: CASSSNNEQFF. The CDR3 DNA is TGTGCCAGCAGTTCTAACAATGAGCAGTTCTTC.

This clone occurred a few times. The CDR3 loop is CASSSTGHEQYF. Here the CDR3 DNA reads TGTGCCAGCAGTTCAACAGGGCACGAGCAGTACTTC. The chain employs TRBV28 and TRBJ2-7, with a tentative D call TRBD1 (6 bases). Trimming shortened V by 4 bases and J by 5 bases, and 9 bases separated the two germline ends. From germline, CDR1 is MDHEN and CDR2 SYDVKM. CDR3 length equals 12 residues.

This clone was seen a handful of times. The V gene is TRBV4-1, the J gene TRBJ2-1; TRBD2 aligns across 13 bases. With 3 bases clipped from V and 3 bases from J, the junction kept 2 bases outside the gene matches. Looked up from germline, CDR1 is MGHRA and CDR2 is YSYEKL. The CDR3 consists of 16 residues. CDR3 sequence reads: CASSHRLAGGYNEQFF. The CDR3 coding sequence is TGCGCCAGCAGCCATAGACTAGCGGGAGGCTACAATGAGCAGTTCTTC.